The source of this TCR beta chain is a study of cytomegalovirus exposure and HLA in healthy donors. The CDR3 contains 14 residues. CDR1 is MNHNY and CDR2 is SVGAGI in the germline V gene (reference sequence). With V trimmed by 9 bases and J by 7 bases, 6 bases remained unmatched. Amplification used 60 Vbeta primers and 13 Jbeta primers. The table came from immunoSEQ multiplex PCR; TCRdb's copy has only in-frame clones and leaves some out. The table shows approximately 100,000 clones, with roughly 74% occurring only once. The origin of this receptor is a woman between 40 and 55 years old in good health and CMV-seronegative. J is TRBJ2-2 and V is TRBV6-6, with 12 bases lining up with TRBD1. What was sequenced was PBMCs. The CDR3 is CASRGQGAVGELFF. CDR3 in DNA: TGTGCCAGTAGGGGACAGGGGGCCGTCGGGGAGCTGTTTTTT.